This T cell receptor (beta chain) was observed in a study of blood T cells in healthy people across ages. With a J-beta primer mix and a sample-barcoded 5' primer, a second PCR ran roughly 7 to 11 cycles. Via MiXCR, TCRdb re-called the 5' RACE reads, giving one row per CDR3 protein. The data hold 1.5 million to 2 million distinct CDR3 sequences, with about 30% observed a single time. This CDR3 has 15 amino acids. Germline-derived CDR1 and CDR2 are MDHEN and SYDVKM. Trimming cost V 7 bases and J 3 bases, with 19 bases left between them. Regarding the study as a whole: Long-lived donors carried more naive CD4+ cells and greater diversity than aged donors. It was not known whether donors were CMV positive (a possible confounder of expanded clonotype changes).

A word on this clonotype: What it binds is unknown.

What was sequenced was blood. The TCR comes from a woman aged 30 to 39 in good health. This sequence joins TRBV28 and TRBJ2-7; no reliable D call. The CDR3 protein is CASTTNPGSVYEQYF. CDR3 nucleotides: TGTGCCAGCACCACGAACCCTGGGTCGGTCTACGAGCAGTACTTC.